This T cell receptor beta chain was found in a study of OX40 agonist ivuxolimab in advanced cancers. Study results and limitations: CD8+ T cells were the subset that, on average, had more expanded clones than CD4+. Still undetermined is the antigen specificity of the expanded peripheral T cells.

Blood draws occurred at baseline, cycle 4 day 1, and cycle 7 day 1. Using immunoSEQ multiplex PCR, the repertoire was profiled, and TCRdb retains in-frame clones only, with some absent. Here the sample spans approximately 45,000 clones, about 93% being singletons. As to this clone: The target antigen is unknown.

From germline, CDR1 is MNHEY and CDR2 SVGAGI. Trimming took 11 bases from V and 0 from J, leaving 11 bases between them. The CDR3 length is 14 residues. This sample comprised CD4+ or CD8+ T cells sorted from blood, obtained in a trial of the OX40 agonist ivuxolimab. The chain joins TRBV6-5 to TRBJ2-6; possibly TRBD2 for D (5 bases). The clonotype comes from an adult with an advanced solid tumor such as melanoma, head and neck, liver or kidney cancer. In DNA form, the CDR3 reads TGTGCCCTCCTGGAGGTCTCTGGGGCCAACGTCCTGACTTTC. Its translation is CALLEVSGANVLTF.